The subject of this entry is one T cell receptor beta chain. Its antigen specificity is not known. No much larger clone exists at a distance of one base, and base qualities are not known. The donors were included in the validation cohort of over a hundred subjects, a group kept apart from the roughly 670-subject first cohort. The data belong to a study of cytomegalovirus exposure and HLA in healthy donors (dated by TCRdb to the late 2010s). The study in broad terms: According to a later analysis, one platform produced both the 110 or so validation repertoires and the 666 repertoires of the first cohort. In addition to the first cohort of approximately 670 subjects, a separate validation cohort of 100 to 150 different subjects was used. The aim of the study was to test whether cataloging public T cell receptors could identify signatures of past pathogen exposure. High-throughput TCR immunosequencing, statistical association of individual TCRs with disease status, and machine learning were combined to predict cytomegalovirus infection status.

General conclusions and limits of the study: Three of the identified cytomegalovirus-associated TCR beta chains were confirmed in vitro to be specific for cytomegalovirus antigens. The classifier was reported to diagnose cytomegalovirus status with high specificity and sensitivity in both the original and validation cohorts. In the study, approximately 160 TCR beta chains were listed as associated with cytomegalovirus. Of the cluster scores, 90% to 95% were above 0 in a later analysis, which found that TCRs clustered in the first cohort also tended to co-occur in the approximately 110 validation repertoires. A later analysis lacked HLA typing for the validation cohort, so it scored co-occurrence in that cohort across all 120 repertoires. The authors suggested that the approach could potentially be extended to other disease states and immunological phenotypes. While some public TCRs were present in many individuals, most TCR sequences turned up only very rarely across donors.

The library was prepared using the immunoSEQ multiplex PCR assay. As for the original processing: A statistical classification framework was built to diagnose cytomegalovirus status from the catalog of TCR beta chain sequences. TCRdb limited this immuneACCESS table to in-frame rearrangements with V and J called. A share of clones is missing; checked studies link under half to unresolved V genes, and the rest is unexplained. That table gives V, J and clone size, and the DNA gave D and trimming. This sample gives about 82,000 clones in total; 85% to 95% of them show up just once. The top ten hold around 0.69% of the sample. Reading from cysteine to phenylalanine, the CDR3 counts 15 amino acids. Just the 45-base CDR3 DNA is kept, in frame starting at base 1. Taken from the germline V gene (reference sequence), the CDR1 and CDR2 loops are LNHNV and YYDKDF. Deletion took 3 bases off V and 2 bases off J, with a span of 13 bases between the germline ends.

Specimen: PBMCs. This chain joins TRBV15 to TRBJ1-2; matching of 5 bases hints at TRBD1 as the D gene. This receptor was obtained from a woman aged 18-29 years in good health and CMV-seronegative. The CDR3 protein is CATSRGSGGNYGYTF. The DNA sequence reads TGTGCCACCAGCAGGGGATCGGGGGGAAACTATGGCTACACCTTC.